The source of this T cell receptor beta chain is a study of Graves' ophthalmopathy and Graves' hyperthyroidism. Study-wide context: The study drew peripheral blood at initial diagnosis, before any treatment.

Germline loops: CDR1 LNHNV, CDR2 YYDKDF (reference sequence). V was pared by 6 bases and J by 7 bases, with 4 bases of the junction left unmatched. The CDR3 is made up of 12 amino acids. The authors amplified TCR beta CDR3 regions, and they did so from RNA transcripts for repertoire sequencing. The first round was an RT-PCR with HTBI primers, and the second round was a multiplex PCR. TCRdb processed the multiplex PCR reads anew with MiXCR; each CDR3 protein has one entry. There are roughly 420,000 distinct CDR3 sequences in the sample; approximately 21% occur only once, and approximately 3.2% lies in the top ten. Concerning this clonotype: Its cognate antigen is unknown.

Whole-study results and caveats: Thyroid clonotypes that were expanded above 0.001 frequency mostly also appeared in blood.

Hyperthyroidism was classified as stable if no ophthalmopathy occurred within 18 months of follow-up. PBMCs came from roughly 9.2 ml of fresh peripheral blood. The sequence was obtained from a woman aged 18-35 years with stable Graves' hyperthyroidism. The material sequenced was peripheral blood. This chain uses TRBV15 with TRBJ1-2; 8 bases align to TRBD1. CDR3 sequence: CATRDRVAGYTF. CDR3 DNA: TGTGCCACCAGGGACAGGGTGGCTGGCTACACCTTC. Drawing the rest from reference TRBV15 and TRBJ1-2, the complete variable domain is DAMVIQNPRYQVTQFGKPVTLSCSQTLNHNVMYWYQQKSSQAPKLLFHYYDKDFNNEADTPDNFQSRRPNTSFCFLDIRSPGLGDTAMYLCATRDRVAGYTFGSGTRLTVV.